Shown below are 24 T cell receptor beta chains from a single sample sequenced in a study of patients and donors after allogeneic stem cell transplantation. TCRdb itself ran the RT-PCR reads through MiXCR, one entry per CDR3 protein. Of 200,000 to 250,000 distinct CDR3 sequences in the sample, around an eighth are singletons; the top ten hold roughly 12%. Specimen: blood, either unsorted or a sorted T cell fraction (not recorded which). These receptors were collected from a human donor who was either an allogeneic HSCT recipient or a stem cell or donor lymphocyte infusion donor (not recorded which). It is not recorded whose cells these are; they may come from a transplant donor.

DNA for the CDR3: TGTGCCAGCAGGCGCCCAAGCAGGGACACTGAAGCTTTCTTT. This sequence encodes CASRRPSRDTEAFF. This chain links TRBV27 with TRBJ1-1; D might be TRBD1 (5 bases). The germline gives CDR1 MNHEY, CDR2 SMNVEV (reference sequence). The CDR3 sequence is 14 residues long. V dropped 6 bases and J dropped 3 bases, with 14 bases sitting between them.

The rearrangement uses TRBV7-2 and TRBJ1-2; D uncertain. V was pared by 7 bases and J by 5 bases, with 14 bases between. The CDR3 has 13 residues. Germline V gene lookup returns CDR1 SGHTA and CDR2 FQGNSA. CDR3 nucleotide sequence: TGTGCCAGCACCTTGATGGGCGGATATGGCTACACCTTC. It specifies CASTLMGGYGYTF.

A few counts support this clonotype. The V gene is TRBV10-3, the J gene TRBJ1-3; 8 nucleotides agree with TRBD1. V gave up 7 bases and J gave up 4 bases; unmatched junction bases: 9. The length of the CDR3 is 15 residues. Per germline, CDR1 ENHRY and CDR2 SYGVKD. The CDR3 bases are TGTGCCATCAATAACGGACAGGGAAAAGGAAACACCATATATTTT. This codes for CAINNGQGKGNTIYF.

Note on this clonotype: At one boundary the junction diverges from the germline segment, which might be a read error. The chain carries TRBV5-1 and TRBJ2-2, with D tentatively TRBD1 (6 bases). Germline V gene lookup returns CDR1 SGHRS and CDR2 YFSETQ. The CDR3 is 15 amino acids. The CDR3 reads CASSLLSRGTGERFF. In DNA form, the CDR3 reads TGCGCCAGCAGCTTGCTGTCCAGGGGCACCGGGGAGCGGTTTTTT.

This clonotype has ten or more counts. The chain joins TRBV20-1 to TRBJ2-5, with 9 bases that match TRBD2. V lost 3 bases, J lost 2 bases, and 16 bases stayed unmatched. Germline values: CDR1 DFQATT, CDR2 SNEGSKA (reference sequence). This CDR3 is built from 18 residues. The CDR3 bases are TGCAGTGCTAGTTCGATGGGTGGAAGCGGGGGGCCTCAAGAGACCCAGTACTTC. It is translated as CSASSMGGSGGPQETQYF.

This clonotype was seen a few times. The CDR3 is CASSPRGGVLTEAFF. For the CDR3, the DNA is TGTGCCAGCAGCCCTCGAGGGGGGGTCCTTACTGAAGCTTTCTTT. The chain links TRBV7-2 to TRBJ1-1, with a possible D match to TRBD1 (6 bases). V lost 5 bases and J 5 bases, leaving 18 bases between the germline ends. CDR1 and CDR2 (germline): SGHTA, FQGNSA. This CDR3 has 15 amino acids.

This clonotype came up a few times. This sequence joins TRBV6-5 and TRBJ2-1, with D perhaps matching TRBD2 (7 bases). CDR1 is MNHEY, CDR2 SVGAGI, per germline. The germline V and J ends were trimmed by 2 bases and 7 bases, with 12 bases remaining between them. The CDR3 is 14 amino acids. The CDR3 loop is CASSYGGGRNEQFF. CDR3 in DNA: TGTGCCAGCAGTTACGGGGGGGGGCGAAATGAGCAGTTCTTC.

This clonotype was detected many times. The CDR3 DNA follows: TGTGCCAGCAGCCCCCTCCGGGACAGGGGCGATGAGCAGTTCTTC. This codes for CASSPLRDRGDEQFF. V gene TRBV12-3 or TRBV12-4 combines with J gene TRBJ2-1, with 10 bases identical to TRBD1. J gave up 8 bases and V 6 bases, and 10 bases lay outside the gene matches. The CDR3 spans 15 residues.

This clonotype was recorded at least ten times. The chain is built from TRBV29-1 and TRBJ2-2; 8 bases align to TRBD1. The CDR3 extends over 12 amino acids. Germline CDR1 and CDR2: SQVTM and ANQGSEA. Germline trimming cut 3 bases from V and 9 bases from J; bases unmatched to any gene: 3. The CDR3 region has the DNA TGCAGCGTTGAGACAGGGGTCCGGGAGCTGTTTTTT. Amino acid sequence: CSVETGVRELFF.

This clonotype turned up a few times. The chain is built from TRBV15 and TRBJ2-5, with 10 bases matching TRBD1. CDR3 length equals 15 residues. The germline V gene has CDR1 LNHNV and CDR2 YYDKDF (reference sequence). V gave up 0 bases and J gave up 5 bases; unmatched junction bases: 3. The CDR3 loop is CATSRDGTGEETQYF. CDR3 bases: TGTGCCACCAGCAGAGATGGGACAGGGGAGGAGACCCAGTACTTC.

The rearrangement uses TRBV5-6 and TRBJ1-4; D is unresolved. Trimming took 5 bases from V and 10 from J, leaving 27 bases between them. Germline CDR1 and CDR2: SGHDT and YYEEEE. The CDR3 loop spans 17 amino acids. The CDR3: CASSLDVPGTIGGKLFF. CDR3 DNA: TGTGCCAGCAGTTTAGACGTACCGGGCACCATCGGTGGAAAACTGTTTTTT.

The J gene is TRBJ1-1, the V gene TRBV12-3 or TRBV12-4; 8 bases align to TRBD1. Germline trimming cut 5 bases from V and 11 bases from J; bases unmatched to any gene: 7. This CDR3 has 12 amino acids. CDR3 region: CASSPRTGRAFF. CDR3 DNA: TGTGCCAGCAGTCCGCGGACAGGGCGGGCTTTCTTT.

This clonotype was counted between two and nine times. A much larger clone lies a single base off, so this may be a read error. The chain combines TRBV15 with TRBJ2-3; 11 nucleotides agree with TRBD1. CDR1 and CDR2 (germline): LNHNV, YYDKDF (reference sequence). The CDR3 has 16 amino acids. V shed 1 base, J shed 5 bases, and the junction held 5 bases outside the gene matches. CDR3 nucleotide sequence: TGTGCCACCAGCAGAGGGACAGGGGGCAACATAGATACGCAGTATTTT. This sequence encodes CATSRGTGGNIDTQYF.

The J gene is TRBJ2-5, the V gene TRBV28, with 8 positions matching TRBD2. Trimming cost V 10 bases and J 1 base; bases outside gene matches: 5. Per the germline V gene, CDR1 is MDHEN and CDR2 is SYDVKM. The CDR3 extends over 13 amino acids. DNA of the CDR3: TGTGCCACCACGGGGGGGTTCCAAGAGACCCAGTACTTC. It encodes CATTGGFQETQYF. The entire variable domain, with the rest obtained from reference TRBV28 and TRBJ2-5, is as follows: DVKVTQSSRYLVKRTGEKVFLECVQDMDHENMFWYRQDPGLGLRLIYFSYDVKMKEKGDIPEGYSVSREKKERFSLILESASTNQTSMYLCATTGGFQETQYFGPGTRLLVL.

This clonotype was recorded a few times. V is TRBV5-1 and J is TRBJ2-3; D is ambiguous. Germline loops: CDR1 SGHRS, CDR2 YFSETQ. This CDR3 comprises 15 residues. The germline V and J ends were trimmed by 0 bases and 1 base, with 9 bases remaining between them. The CDR3 DNA is TGCGCCAGCAGCTTGGAGGCTATGCGCACAGATACGCAGTATTTT. It codes for CASSLEAMRTDTQYF.

This sequence joins TRBV11-2 and TRBJ2-1; possibly TRBD2 for D (6 bases). V lost 4 bases, J lost 4 bases, and 14 bases lay in between. From germline, CDR1 is SGHAT and CDR2 FQNNGV. The CDR3 sequence is 15 residues long. The CDR3 here is CASSSPPGLYNEQFF. The DNA for the CDR3 is TGTGCCAGCAGCTCACCCCCGGGACTGTACAATGAGCAGTTCTTC.

This clonotype occurred a few times. The chain recombines TRBV12-3 or TRBV12-4 with TRBJ2-3; D remains ambiguous. Between the trimmed V and J ends, which lost 8 bases and 3 bases, there was a span of 12 bases. The CDR3 extends over 13 amino acids. CDR3 sequence: CASRRRTTDTQYF. CDR3 DNA sequence: TGTGCCAGCCGACGGCGAACGACAGATACGCAGTATTTT.

This clonotype was counted a few times. The CDR3 DNA reads TGTGCCTCCACCGCGGGGGGAACGGGAGAGACCCAGTACTTC. Protein product: CASTAGGTGETQYF. This sequence joins TRBV30 and TRBJ2-5; 8 bases agree with TRBD2. The CDR3 sequence is 14 residues long. Per germline, CDR1 GTSNPN and CDR2 SVGIG (reference sequence). Trimming removed 7 bases from V and 4 bases from J; junction bases left unmatched: 11.

This clonotype was observed many times. The V call is TRBV7-2, the J call TRBJ2-5; possibly TRBD1 or TRBD2 for D (5 bases each). V lost 1 base and J lost 5, with 14 bases in between. The germline gives CDR1 SGHTA, CDR2 FQGNSA. This CDR3 has 15 residues. In DNA form, the CDR3 reads TGTGCCAGCAGCTTAGATGAAACGGGACGCGAGACCCAGTACTTC. As protein: CASSLDETGRETQYF.

The chain combines TRBV12-3 or TRBV12-4 with TRBJ2-7; TRBD2 might be the D (6 bases). The CDR3 is 13 amino acids. Trimming removed 6 bases from V and 0 bases from J, with 9 bases in between. CDR3 residues: CASRPTSSYEQYF. The CDR3 DNA reads as TGTGCCAGCAGGCCGACTAGCTCCTACGAGCAGTACTTC.

Only a few counts were recorded for this clonotype. The V gene is TRBV12-3 or TRBV12-4, the J gene TRBJ2-7; the D gene is possibly TRBD2 (6 bases). The CDR3 is 14 residues long. Trimming took 8 bases from V and 0 from J, leaving 14 bases between them. The CDR3 nucleotides are TGTGCCAGCTCCCCGGGTAGCGGCTCCTACGAGCAGTACTTC. It translates to CASSPGSGSYEQYF.

Many counts were recorded for this clonotype. The J gene is TRBJ2-5, the V gene TRBV10-3, with D perhaps TRBD1 (5 bases). The V gene's germline CDR1 is ENHRY and CDR2 SYGVKD. The V gene lost 11 bases and the J gene lost 4 bases, with 14 bases spanning the gap. CDR3 length equals 12 residues. The CDR3 sequence is CAHGASRETQYF. CDR3 nucleotides: TGTGCCCATGGGGCGAGCCGAGAGACCCAGTACTTC.

CDR3 sequence reads: CASSQGTSGMFIGETQYF. Here the CDR3 DNA reads TGCGCCAGCAGCCAAGGGACTAGCGGGATGTTTATTGGAGAGACCCAGTACTTC. The chain has TRBV5-1 and TRBJ2-5, with 13 bases aligning to TRBD2. The CDR3 covers 18 residues. J gave up 4 bases and V 4 bases, and 13 bases lay outside the gene matches. Germline V lookup: CDR1 SGHRS, CDR2 YFSETQ. Drawing the rest from reference TRBV5-1 and TRBJ2-5, the complete variable domain is KAGVTQTPRYLIKTRGQQVTLSCSPISGHRSVSWYQQTPGQGLQFLFEYFSETQRNKGNFPGRFSGRQFSNSRSEMNVSTLELGDSALYLCASSQGTSGMFIGETQYFGPGTRLLVL.

In the case of this clonotype: One end of the junction varies from germline; a read error may be responsible. The chain has TRBV20-1 and TRBJ2-1; D remains ambiguous. This CDR3 has 13 residues. Germline CDR1 is DFQATT and CDR2 is SNEGSKA (reference sequence). The CDR3 reads CSARVDPNNEQFF. The DNA of the CDR3 is TGCAGTGCCAGAGTAGATCCCAACAATGAGCAGTTCTTC.